What follows are 15 T cell receptor beta chains derived from one specimen sequenced in a study of blood T cell repertoires in COVID-19. Some clones are missing from TCRdb's copy, which holds only in-frame ones; the method was immunoSEQ multiplex PCR. This sample yields 80,000 or so clones, of which 80% are seen a single time; 4% to 5.5% belongs to the top ten. Material: peripheral blood. The receptors were sampled from a woman in her 70s with acute or convalescent COVID-19.

This sequence joins TRBV2 and TRBJ2-2, with a tentative D call TRBD2 (6 bases). This CDR3 is 13 amino acids long. Trimming left V 7 bases short and J 5 bases short, with 11 bases between. The germline CDR1 and CDR2 sequences are SNHLY and FYNNEI. CDR3 DNA sequence: TGTGCCAGCAAGGAGGGTACAACCGGGGAGCTGTTTTTT. Translated, it gives CASKEGTTGELFF. The full variable domain, with the rest looked up from reference TRBV2 and TRBJ2-2, is EPEVTQTPSHQVTQMGQEVILRCVPISNHLYFYWYRQILGQKVEFLVSFYNNEISEKSEIFDDQFSVERPDGSNFTLKIRSTKLEDSAMYFCASKEGTTGELFFGEGSRLTVL.

This chain uses TRBV15 with TRBJ1-5; 10 bases fit TRBD1. This CDR3 has 15 amino acids. The junction had 6 bases not matched to a gene; V was cut back by 3 bases and J by 7 bases. CDR1 and CDR2 (germline): LNHNV, YYDKDF (reference sequence). As DNA, the CDR3 is TGTGCCACCAGCAGTGAGGCGACAGGGGGCCAGCCCCAGCATTTT. It is translated as CATSSEATGGQPQHF.

J is TRBJ1-2 and V is TRBV7-8; tentatively, D is TRBD1 (5 bases). There are 14 residues in the CDR3. The V gene's germline CDR1 is SGHVS and CDR2 FQNEAQ. V was clipped by 5 bases and J by 5 bases, with 15 bases between them. The CDR3 nucleotides are TGTGCCAGCAGCCTCGGGGGTATTCGGTATGGCTACACCTTC. Translation gives CASSLGGIRYGYTF. The full variable domain, its missing parts supplied by reference TRBV7-8 and TRBJ1-2, is GAGVSQSPRYKVAKRGQDVALRCDPISGHVSLFWYQQALGQGPEFLTYFQNEAQLDKSGLPSDRFFAERPEGSVSTLKIQRTQQEDSAVYLCASSLGGIRYGYTFGSGTRLTVV.

The chain has TRBV10-3 and TRBJ1-1; TRBD1 matches at 9 bases. The V gene end was trimmed by 1 base and the J gene end by 6 bases; junction bases not matched to a gene: 6. The CDR3 sequence is 15 residues long. Per germline, CDR1 ENHRY and CDR2 SYGVKD. Here the CDR3 reads CAISELGTGTSEAFF. The CDR3 coding sequence is TGTGCCATCAGTGAGTTGGGGACAGGGACTTCTGAAGCTTTCTTT.

This sequence joins TRBV10-3 and TRBJ1-2; D might be TRBD1 (6 bases). CDR1 and CDR2 (germline): ENHRY, SYGVKD. Trimming stripped 3 bases from V and 8 bases from J, with 10 bases between. This CDR3 is 12 amino acids long. CDR3 region: CAISDGGPGYTF. CDR3 sequence (DNA): TGTGCCATCAGTGACGGGGGGCCCGGCTACACCTTC.

This chain connects TRBV5-1 to TRBJ2-7; D is ambiguous. The germline CDR1 and CDR2 sequences are SGHRS and YFSETQ. CDR3 size: 13 residues. V was clipped by 1 base and J by 7 bases, with 12 bases between them. The CDR3 loop reads CASSLIDPGEQYF. The CDR3 nucleotides read TGCGCCAGCAGCTTGATCGACCCGGGTGAGCAGTACTTC.

This sequence joins TRBV18 and TRBJ1-2, with 10 bases identical to TRBD1. Germline CDR1 and CDR2: KGHSH and LQKENI. With V trimmed by 3 bases and J by 6 bases, 7 bases remained unmatched. This CDR3 is 15 amino acids long. As DNA, the CDR3 is TGTGCCAGCTCACCGATGGACAGGGGGTACGATGGCTACACCTTC. It translates to CASSPMDRGYDGYTF.

The chain couples TRBV19 to TRBJ1-3, with 7 bases that match TRBD1. The germline V gene has CDR1 LNHDA and CDR2 SQIVND (reference sequence). The CDR3 covers 17 residues. J lost 2 bases, V lost 3 bases, and 10 bases had no gene match. CDR3 sequence: CASSMATGTETGNTIYF. In DNA form, the CDR3 reads TGTGCCAGTAGTATGGCGACAGGGACCGAGACTGGAAACACCATATATTTT.

The chain joins TRBV7-9 to TRBJ1-1, with unresolved D. The germline CDR1 and CDR2 sequences are SEHNR and FQNEAQ (reference sequence). The CDR3 contains 17 residues. V was shortened by 2 bases and J by 1 base, with 17 bases between the two germline ends. CDR3 sequence: CASSLRPGRRENTEAFF. The CDR3 DNA is TGTGCCAGCAGCTTACGTCCGGGCCGCCGGGAGAACACTGAAGCTTTCTTT.

This chain connects TRBV10-3 to TRBJ2-7, with 7 bases identical to TRBD1. Germline CDR1 reads ENHRY; CDR2 reads SYGVKD. Trimming at V came to 5 bases and at J to 1 base, leaving 5 bases not matched to a gene. The CDR3 loop spans 14 amino acids. CDR3 bases: TGTGCCATCAGTAGACAGGGTGAGTCCTACGAGCAGTACTTC. Translation gives CAISRQGESYEQYF.

The rearrangement joins TRBV6-4 to TRBJ1-1, with 7 nucleotides matching TRBD1. Germline assignment: CDR1 MRHNA and CDR2 SNTAGT. The CDR3 runs to 14 residues. J was trimmed by 0 bases and V by 6 bases; bases with no gene match: 4. The CDR3 loop is CASRQDRVNTEAFF. The CDR3 bases are TGTGCCAGCAGACAAGACAGGGTGAACACTGAAGCTTTCTTT.

This chain uses TRBV7-8 with TRBJ2-7; 7 positions match TRBD1. CDR1 is SGHVS, CDR2 FQNEAQ, per germline. V shed 0 bases and J 7 bases; nucleotides not matched to a gene: 6. The CDR3 runs to 14 residues. The DNA for the CDR3 is TGTGCCAGCAGCTTAGCGACAGGGCCGGGGGAGCAGTACTTC. Its translation is CASSLATGPGEQYF.

This sequence joins TRBV5-1 and TRBJ1-1; maybe TRBD1 (6 bases). Deletions cut 3 bases from V and 2 bases from J, with 20 bases between. There are 17 residues in the CDR3. Germline V gives CDR1 SGHRS, CDR2 YFSETQ. CDR3 sequence reads: CASSWLGRGPSNTEAFF. The CDR3, as DNA: TGCGCCAGCAGCTGGCTGGGCAGGGGCCCGTCTAACACTGAAGCTTTCTTT.

The V and J genes are TRBV2 and TRBJ2-5, with D tentatively TRBD1 (5 bases). The CDR3 has 14 residues. The V gene lost 7 bases and the J gene lost 3 bases, with 15 bases spanning the gap. Germline V lookup: CDR1 SNHLY, CDR2 FYNNEI. The CDR3 here is CASILGTGEETQYF. The CDR3 bases are TGTGCCAGCATTCTCGGAACAGGCGAAGAGACCCAGTACTTC.

The J gene is TRBJ2-1, the V gene TRBV27; D remains ambiguous. CDR1 is MNHEY, CDR2 SMNVEV, per germline (reference sequence). Trimming cost V 5 bases and J 8 bases, with 16 bases left between them. The CDR3 runs 14 residues. CDR3 residues: CASSAYWAVDEQFF. The CDR3 nucleotides read TGTGCCAGCAGTGCTTACTGGGCCGTCGATGAGCAGTTCTTC.